The 5 T cell receptor beta chains in this list originate from one sample, sequenced in a study of cytomegalovirus exposure and HLA in healthy donors. Primers for the PCR totalled 60 Vbeta and 13 Jbeta. The method was immunoSEQ multiplex PCR; TCRdb's version includes in-frame clones alone and lacks a portion of them. The sample has 65,000 to 95,000 clones. The sequenced sample consisted of PBMCs. The receptors shown here come from a female donor in good health and CMV-seropositive.

The rearrangement joins TRBV7-2 to TRBJ2-5, with 10 bases aligning to TRBD2. The J segment lost 2 bases and the V segment lost 4 bases, leaving 4 bases of the junction unmatched. The CDR3 runs to 15 residues. Germline V gives CDR1 SGHTA, CDR2 FQGNSA. For the CDR3, the DNA is TGTGCCAGCAGCTCCCTAGCGGGGGTTCAAGAGACCCAGTACTTC. It yields the protein CASSSLAGVQETQYF.

The chain employs TRBV4-3 and TRBJ2-7; TRBD2 agrees at 10 bases. V dropped 0 bases and J dropped 3; count of bases not matched to a gene: 5. The CDR3 is 16 residues long. Germline lookup yields CDR1 LGHNA and CDR2 YSLEER. CDR3 DNA: TGCGCCAGCAGCCAAGATGGGCTAGCGGGAGACTACGAGCAGTACTTC. It codes for CASSQDGLAGDYEQYF.

The chain links TRBV5-1 to TRBJ2-2; D ambiguous. Germline assignment: CDR1 SGHRS and CDR2 YFSETQ. This CDR3 has 15 amino acids. The V and J ends lost 4 bases and 3 bases respectively, with 13 bases between them. CDR3 DNA: TGCGCCAGCAGCCCCACCGTGGCGGACACCGGGGAGCTGTTTTTT. Residues: CASSPTVADTGELFF.

The genes are TRBV2 and TRBJ1-2; D not resolved. The CDR3 is made up of 11 amino acids. CDR1 and CDR2 (germline): SNHLY, FYNNEI. Trimming cost V 4 bases and J 5 bases, with 5 bases left between them. CDR3 sequence reads: CASSALYGYTF. CDR3 bases: TGTGCCAGCAGTGCCTTGTATGGCTACACCTTC. The full variable domain, with the rest looked up from reference TRBV2 and TRBJ1-2, is EPEVTQTPSHQVTQMGQEVILRCVPISNHLYFYWYRQILGQKVEFLVSFYNNEISEKSEIFDDQFSVERPDGSNFTLKIRSTKLEDSAMYFCASSALYGYTFGSGTRLTVV.

CDR3 sequence: CASSLGGGNQPQHF. DNA of the CDR3: TGTGCCAGCAGCTTGGGCGGGGGGAATCAGCCCCAGCATTTT. This chain uses TRBV5-5 with TRBJ1-5, with D tentatively TRBD1 (5 bases). Trimming stripped 0 bases from V and 4 bases from J, with 8 bases between. Germline CDR1 SGHKS, CDR2 YYEKEE (reference sequence). This CDR3 has 14 amino acids.